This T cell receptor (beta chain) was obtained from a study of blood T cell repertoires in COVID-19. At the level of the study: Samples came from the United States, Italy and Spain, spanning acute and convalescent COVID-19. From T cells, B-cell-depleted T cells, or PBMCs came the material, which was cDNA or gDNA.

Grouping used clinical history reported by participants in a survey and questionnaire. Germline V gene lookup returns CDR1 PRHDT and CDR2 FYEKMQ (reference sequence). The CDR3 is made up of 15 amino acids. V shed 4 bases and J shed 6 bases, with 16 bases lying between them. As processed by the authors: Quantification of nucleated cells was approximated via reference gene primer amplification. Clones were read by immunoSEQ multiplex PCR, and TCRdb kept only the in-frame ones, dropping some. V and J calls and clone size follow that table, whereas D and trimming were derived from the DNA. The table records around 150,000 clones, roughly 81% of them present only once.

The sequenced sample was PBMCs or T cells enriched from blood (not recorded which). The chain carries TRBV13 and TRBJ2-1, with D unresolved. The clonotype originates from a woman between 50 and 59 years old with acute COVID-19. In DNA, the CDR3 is TGTGCCAGCAGCTCCGAACCTAGGAATAGCAATGAGCAGTTCTTC. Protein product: CASSSEPRNSNEQFF.